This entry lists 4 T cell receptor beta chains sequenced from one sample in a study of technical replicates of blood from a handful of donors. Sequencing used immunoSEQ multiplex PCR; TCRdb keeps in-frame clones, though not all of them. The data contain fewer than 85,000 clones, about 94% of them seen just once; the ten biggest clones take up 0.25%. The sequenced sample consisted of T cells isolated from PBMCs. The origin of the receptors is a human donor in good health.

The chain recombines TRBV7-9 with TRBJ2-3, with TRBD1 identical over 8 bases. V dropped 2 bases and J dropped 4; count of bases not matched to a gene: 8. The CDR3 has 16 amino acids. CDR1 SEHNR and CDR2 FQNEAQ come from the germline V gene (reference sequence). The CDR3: CASSLSGQGASDTQYF. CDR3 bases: TGTGCCAGCAGCTTATCCGGGCAGGGGGCCTCAGATACGCAGTATTTT. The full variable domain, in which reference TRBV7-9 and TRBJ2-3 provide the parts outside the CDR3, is DTGVSQNPRHKITKRGQNVTFRCDPISEHNRLYWYRQTLGQGPEFLTYFQNEAQLEKSRLLSDRFSAERPKGSFSTLEIQRTEQGDSAMYLCASSLSGQGASDTQYFGPGTRLTVL.

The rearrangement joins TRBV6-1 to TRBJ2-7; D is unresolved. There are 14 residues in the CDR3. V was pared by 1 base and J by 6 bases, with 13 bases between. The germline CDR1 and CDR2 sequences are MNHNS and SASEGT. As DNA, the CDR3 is TGTGCCAGCAGTGAAGTCAACCCCACAGTCGAGCAGTACTTC. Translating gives CASSEVNPTVEQYF.

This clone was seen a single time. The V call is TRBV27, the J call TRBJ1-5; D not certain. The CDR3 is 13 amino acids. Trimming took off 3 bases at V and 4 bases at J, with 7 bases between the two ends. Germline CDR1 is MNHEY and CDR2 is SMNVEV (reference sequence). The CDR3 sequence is CASSFDGNQPQHF. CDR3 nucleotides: TGTGCCAGCAGTTTCGACGGGAATCAGCCCCAGCATTTT.

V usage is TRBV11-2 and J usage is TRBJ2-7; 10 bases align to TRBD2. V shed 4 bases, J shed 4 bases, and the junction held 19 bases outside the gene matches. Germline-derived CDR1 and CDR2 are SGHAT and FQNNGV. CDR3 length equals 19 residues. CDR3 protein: CASSSRLAGRRSGGYEQYF. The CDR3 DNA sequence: TGTGCCAGCAGCTCCCGACTAGCGGGTAGGAGGTCCGGGGGTTACGAGCAGTACTTC.